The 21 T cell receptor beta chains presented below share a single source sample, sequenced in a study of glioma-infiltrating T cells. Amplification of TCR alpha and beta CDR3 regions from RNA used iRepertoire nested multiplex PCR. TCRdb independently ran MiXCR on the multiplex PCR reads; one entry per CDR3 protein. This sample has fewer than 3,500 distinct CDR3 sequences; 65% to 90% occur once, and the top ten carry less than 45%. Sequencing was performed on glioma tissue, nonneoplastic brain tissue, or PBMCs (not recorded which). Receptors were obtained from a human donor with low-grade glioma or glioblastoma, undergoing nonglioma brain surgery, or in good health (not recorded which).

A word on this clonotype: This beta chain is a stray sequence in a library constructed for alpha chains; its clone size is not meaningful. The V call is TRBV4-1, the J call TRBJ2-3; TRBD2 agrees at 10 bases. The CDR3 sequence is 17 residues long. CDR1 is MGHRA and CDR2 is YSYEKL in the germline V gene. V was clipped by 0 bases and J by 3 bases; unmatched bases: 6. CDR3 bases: TGCGCCAGCAGCCAAGAGGCTAGCGGGAGTATGACAGATACGCAGTATTTT. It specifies CASSQEASGSMTDTQYF.

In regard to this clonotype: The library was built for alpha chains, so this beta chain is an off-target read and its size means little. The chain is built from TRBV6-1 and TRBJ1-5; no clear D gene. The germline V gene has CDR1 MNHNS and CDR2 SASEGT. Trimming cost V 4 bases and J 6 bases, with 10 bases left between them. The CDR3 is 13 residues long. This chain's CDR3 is CASSGTGVQPQHF. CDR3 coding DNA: TGTGCCAGCAGTGGTACGGGAGTTCAGCCCCAGCATTTT.

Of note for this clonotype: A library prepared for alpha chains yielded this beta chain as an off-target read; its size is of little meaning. DNA for the CDR3: TGTGCCACTCTTCAGTACAATGAGCAGTTCTTC. It codes for CATLQYNEQFF. The rearrangement joins TRBV6-1 to TRBJ2-1, with no clear D. CDR3 length: 11 residues. V gave up 10 bases and J gave up 4 bases, with 8 bases separating them. Germline V gives CDR1 MNHNS, CDR2 SASEGT.

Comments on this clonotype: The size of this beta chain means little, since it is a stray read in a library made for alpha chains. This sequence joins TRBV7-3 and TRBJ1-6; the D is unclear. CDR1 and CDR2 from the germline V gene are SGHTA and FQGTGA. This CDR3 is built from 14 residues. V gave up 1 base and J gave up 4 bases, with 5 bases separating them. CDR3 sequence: CASSLRAYNSPLHF. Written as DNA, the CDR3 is TGTGCCAGCAGCTTAAGAGCTTATAATTCACCCCTCCACTTT. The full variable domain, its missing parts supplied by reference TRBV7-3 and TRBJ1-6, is GAGVSQTPSNKVTEKGKYVELRCDPISGHTALYWYRQSLGQGPEFLIYFQGTGAADDSGLPNDRFFAVRPEGSVSTLKIQRTERGDSAVYLCASSLRAYNSPLHFGNGTRLTVT.

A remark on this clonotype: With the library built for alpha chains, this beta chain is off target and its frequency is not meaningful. The chain's CDR3 is CASSYGRGYGYTF. CDR3 nucleotides: TGTGCCAGCAGTTATGGCAGGGGGTATGGCTACACCTTC. This sequence joins TRBV28 and TRBJ1-2; the match to TRBD1 covers 7 bases. The germline gives CDR1 MDHEN, CDR2 SYDVKM. Trimming at V came to 4 bases and at J to 5 bases, leaving 4 bases not matched to a gene. The CDR3 sequence is 13 residues long.

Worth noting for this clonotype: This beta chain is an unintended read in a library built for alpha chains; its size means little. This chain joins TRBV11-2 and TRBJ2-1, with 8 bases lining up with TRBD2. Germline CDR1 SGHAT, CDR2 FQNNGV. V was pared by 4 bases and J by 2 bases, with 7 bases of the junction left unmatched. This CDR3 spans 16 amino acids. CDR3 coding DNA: TGTGCCAGCAGCTCGCGGAGCGGGGGAACCTACAATGAGCAGTTCTTC. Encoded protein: CASSSRSGGTYNEQFF.

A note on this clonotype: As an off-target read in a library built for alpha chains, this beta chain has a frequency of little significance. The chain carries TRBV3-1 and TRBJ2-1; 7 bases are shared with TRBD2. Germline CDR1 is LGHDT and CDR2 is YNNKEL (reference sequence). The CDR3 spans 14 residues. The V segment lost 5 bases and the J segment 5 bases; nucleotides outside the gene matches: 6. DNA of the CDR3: TGTGCCAGCAGCTTCGGGCTAGCGGACAATGAGCAGTTCTTC. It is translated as CASSFGLADNEQFF.

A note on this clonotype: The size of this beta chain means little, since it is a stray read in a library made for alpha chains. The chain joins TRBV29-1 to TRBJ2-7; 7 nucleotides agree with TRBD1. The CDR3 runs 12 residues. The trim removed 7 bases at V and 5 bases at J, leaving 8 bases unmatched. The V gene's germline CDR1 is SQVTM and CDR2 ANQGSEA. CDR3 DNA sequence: TGCAGCGCCAGACAGGGCAGCCACGAGCAGTACTTC. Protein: CSARQGSHEQYF.

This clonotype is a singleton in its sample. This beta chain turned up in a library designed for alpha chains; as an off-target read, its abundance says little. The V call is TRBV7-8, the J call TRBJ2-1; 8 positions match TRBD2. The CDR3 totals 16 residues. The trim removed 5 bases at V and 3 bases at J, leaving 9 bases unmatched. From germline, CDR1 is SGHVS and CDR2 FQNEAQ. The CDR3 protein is CASSPWTSGSYNEQFF. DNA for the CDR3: TGTGCCAGCAGCCCGTGGACCAGCGGGAGCTACAATGAGCAGTTCTTC.

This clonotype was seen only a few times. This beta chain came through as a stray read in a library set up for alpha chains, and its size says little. In DNA form, the CDR3 reads TGTGCCAGCATACAGGACCTCTCTGGAAACACCATATATTTT. Its translation is CASIQDLSGNTIYF. The V and J genes are TRBV28 and TRBJ1-3; a possible D gene is TRBD1 (5 bases). Trimming shortened V by 7 bases and J by 0 bases, and 10 bases separated the two germline ends. This CDR3 contains 14 residues. The germline V gene has CDR1 MDHEN and CDR2 SYDVKM.

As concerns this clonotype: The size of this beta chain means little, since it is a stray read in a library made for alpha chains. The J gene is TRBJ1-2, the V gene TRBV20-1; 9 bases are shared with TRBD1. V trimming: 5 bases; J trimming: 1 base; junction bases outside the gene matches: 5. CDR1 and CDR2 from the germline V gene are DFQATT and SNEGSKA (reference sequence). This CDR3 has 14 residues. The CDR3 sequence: CSASGTGNNYGYTF. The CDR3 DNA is TGCAGTGCTTCCGGGACAGGGAATAACTATGGCTACACCTTC.

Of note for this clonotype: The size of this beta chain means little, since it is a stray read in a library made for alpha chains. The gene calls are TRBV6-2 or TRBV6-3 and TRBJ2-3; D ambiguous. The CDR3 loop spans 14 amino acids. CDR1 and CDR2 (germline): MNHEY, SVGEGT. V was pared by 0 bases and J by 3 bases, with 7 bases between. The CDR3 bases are TGTGCCAGCAGTTACTCGGGTTTAACAGATACGCAGTATTTT. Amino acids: CASSYSGLTDTQYF.

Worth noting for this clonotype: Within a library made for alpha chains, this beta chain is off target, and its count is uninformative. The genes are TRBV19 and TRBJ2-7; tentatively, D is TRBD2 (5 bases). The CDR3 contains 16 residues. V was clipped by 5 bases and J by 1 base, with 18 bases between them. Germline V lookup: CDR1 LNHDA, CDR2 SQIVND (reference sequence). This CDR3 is CASSAAASVVSYEQYF. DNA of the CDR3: TGTGCCAGTAGTGCAGCGGCCTCCGTCGTTTCCTACGAGCAGTACTTC. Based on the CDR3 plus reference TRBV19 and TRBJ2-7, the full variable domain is DGGITQSPKYLFRKEGQNVTLSCEQNLNHDAMYWYRQDPGQGLRLIYYSQIVNDFQKGDIAEGYSVSREKKESFPLTVTSAQKNPTAFYLCASSAAASVVSYEQYFGPGTRLTVT.

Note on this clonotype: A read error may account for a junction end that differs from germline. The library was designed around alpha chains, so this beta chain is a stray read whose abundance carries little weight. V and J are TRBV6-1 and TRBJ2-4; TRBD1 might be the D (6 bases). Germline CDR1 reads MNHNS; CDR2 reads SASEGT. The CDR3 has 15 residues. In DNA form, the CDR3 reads TGTGCCACCAGTGAGAGTCAGGGGGCCAAAAACATTCAGTACTTC. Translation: CATSESQGAKNIQYF.

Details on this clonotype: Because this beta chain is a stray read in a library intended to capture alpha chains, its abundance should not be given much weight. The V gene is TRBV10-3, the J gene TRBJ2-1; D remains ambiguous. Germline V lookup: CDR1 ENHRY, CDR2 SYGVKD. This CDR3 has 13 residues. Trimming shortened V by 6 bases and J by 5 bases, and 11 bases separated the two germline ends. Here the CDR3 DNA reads TGTGCCATCAGGAATACAGAAAACAATGAGCAGTTCTTC. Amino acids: CAIRNTENNEQFF.

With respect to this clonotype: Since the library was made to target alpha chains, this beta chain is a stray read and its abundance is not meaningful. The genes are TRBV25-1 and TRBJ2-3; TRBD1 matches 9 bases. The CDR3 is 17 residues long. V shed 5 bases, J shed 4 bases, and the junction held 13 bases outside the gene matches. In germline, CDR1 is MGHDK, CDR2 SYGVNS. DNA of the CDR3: TGTGCCAGCAGTTTGCACGGGACAGGGAATGGGCCAGATACGCAGTATTTT. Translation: CASSLHGTGNGPDTQYF.

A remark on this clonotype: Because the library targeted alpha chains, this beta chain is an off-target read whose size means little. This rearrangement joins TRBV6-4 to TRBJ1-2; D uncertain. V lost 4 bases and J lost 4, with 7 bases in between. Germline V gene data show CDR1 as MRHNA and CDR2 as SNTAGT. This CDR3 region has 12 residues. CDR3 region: CASSAGSYGYTF. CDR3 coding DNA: TGTGCCAGCAGTGCCGGATCCTATGGCTACACCTTC.

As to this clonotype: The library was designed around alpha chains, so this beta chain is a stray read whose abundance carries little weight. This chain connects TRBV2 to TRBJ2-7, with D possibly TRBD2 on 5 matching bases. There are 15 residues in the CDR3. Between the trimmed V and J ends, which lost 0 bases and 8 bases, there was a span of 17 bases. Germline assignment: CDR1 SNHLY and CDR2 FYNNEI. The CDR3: CASSEALLGYPKQYF. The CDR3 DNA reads TGTGCCAGCAGTGAAGCGCTACTAGGGTACCCCAAGCAGTACTTC. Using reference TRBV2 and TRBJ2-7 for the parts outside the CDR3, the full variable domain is EPEVTQTPSHQVTQMGQEVILRCVPISNHLYFYWYRQILGQKVEFLVSFYNNEISEKSEIFDDQFSVERPDGSNFTLKIRSTKLEDSAMYFCASSEALLGYPKQYFGPGTRLTVT.

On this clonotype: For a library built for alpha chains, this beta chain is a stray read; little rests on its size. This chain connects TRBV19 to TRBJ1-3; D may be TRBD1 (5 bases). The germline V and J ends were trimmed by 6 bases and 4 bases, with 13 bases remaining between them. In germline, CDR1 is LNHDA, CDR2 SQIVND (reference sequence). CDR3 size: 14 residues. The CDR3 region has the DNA TGTGCCAGTAGACCGCAGGGAACAGGAAACACCATATATTTT. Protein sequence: CASRPQGTGNTIYF.

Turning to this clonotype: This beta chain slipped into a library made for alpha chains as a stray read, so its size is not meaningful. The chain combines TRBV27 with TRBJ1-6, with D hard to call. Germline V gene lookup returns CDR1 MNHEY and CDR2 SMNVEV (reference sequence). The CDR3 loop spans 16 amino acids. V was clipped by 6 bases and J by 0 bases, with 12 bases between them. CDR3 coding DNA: TGTGCCAGCAGCAAAAGGCAGGACTCCTATAATTCACCCCTCCACTTT. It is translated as CASSKRQDSYNSPLHF.

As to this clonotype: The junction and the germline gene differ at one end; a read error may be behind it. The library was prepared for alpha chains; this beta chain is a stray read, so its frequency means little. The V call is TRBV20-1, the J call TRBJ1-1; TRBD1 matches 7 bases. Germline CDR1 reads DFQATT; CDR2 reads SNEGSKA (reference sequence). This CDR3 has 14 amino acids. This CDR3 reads CIARDMRGHTEAFF. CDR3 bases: TGCATTGCTAGAGATATGAGGGGGCACACTGAAGCTTTCTTT.